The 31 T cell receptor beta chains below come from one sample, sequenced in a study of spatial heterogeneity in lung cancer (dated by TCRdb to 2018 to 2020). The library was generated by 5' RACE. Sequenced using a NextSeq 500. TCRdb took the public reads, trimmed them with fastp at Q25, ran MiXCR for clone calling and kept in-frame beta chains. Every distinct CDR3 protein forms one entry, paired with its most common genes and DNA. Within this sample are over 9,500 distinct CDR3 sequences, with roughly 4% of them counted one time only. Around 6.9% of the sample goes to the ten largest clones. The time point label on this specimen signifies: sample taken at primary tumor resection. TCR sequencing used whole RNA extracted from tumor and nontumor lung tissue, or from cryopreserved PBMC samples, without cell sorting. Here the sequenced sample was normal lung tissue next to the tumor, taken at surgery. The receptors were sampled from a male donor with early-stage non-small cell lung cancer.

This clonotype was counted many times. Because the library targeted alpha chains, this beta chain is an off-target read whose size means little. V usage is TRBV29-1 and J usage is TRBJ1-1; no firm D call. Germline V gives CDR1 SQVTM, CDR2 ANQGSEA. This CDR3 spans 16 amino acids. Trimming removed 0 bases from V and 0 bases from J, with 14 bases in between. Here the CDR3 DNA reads TGCAGCGTTGAAGATAGCTTAGGGCAATTGAACACTGAAGCTTTCTTT. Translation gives CSVEDSLGQLNTEAFF.

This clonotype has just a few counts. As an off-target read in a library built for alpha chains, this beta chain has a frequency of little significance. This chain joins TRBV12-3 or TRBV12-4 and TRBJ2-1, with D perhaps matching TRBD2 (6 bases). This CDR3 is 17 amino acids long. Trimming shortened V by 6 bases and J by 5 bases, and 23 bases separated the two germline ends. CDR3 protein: CASSPPHRGGRDNEQFF. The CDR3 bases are TGTGCCAGCAGCCCACCCCATAGGGGAGGAAGGGACAATGAGCAGTTCTTC.

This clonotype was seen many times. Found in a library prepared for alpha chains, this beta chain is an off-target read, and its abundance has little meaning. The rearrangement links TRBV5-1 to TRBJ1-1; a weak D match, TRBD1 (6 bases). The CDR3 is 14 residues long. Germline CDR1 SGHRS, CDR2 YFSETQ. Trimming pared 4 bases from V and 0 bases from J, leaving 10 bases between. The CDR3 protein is CASSQDSLNTEAFF. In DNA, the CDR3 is TGCGCCAGCAGCCAGGACAGCCTGAACACTGAAGCTTTCTTT.

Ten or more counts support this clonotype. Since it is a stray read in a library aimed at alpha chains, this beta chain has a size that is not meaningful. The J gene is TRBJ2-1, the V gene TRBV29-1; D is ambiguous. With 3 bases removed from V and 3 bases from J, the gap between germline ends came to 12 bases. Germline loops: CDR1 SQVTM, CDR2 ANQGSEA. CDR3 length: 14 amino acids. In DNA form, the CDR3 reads TGCAGCGTTGATAAAGGTGTTCTCTACAATGAGCAGTTCTTC. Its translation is CSVDKGVLYNEQFF.

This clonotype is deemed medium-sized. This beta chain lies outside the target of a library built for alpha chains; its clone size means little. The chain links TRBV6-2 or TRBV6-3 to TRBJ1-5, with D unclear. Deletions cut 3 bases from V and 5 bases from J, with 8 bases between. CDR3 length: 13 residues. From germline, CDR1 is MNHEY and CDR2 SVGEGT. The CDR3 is CASSYQGHQPQHF. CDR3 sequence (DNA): TGTGCCAGCAGTTATCAAGGGCATCAGCCCCAGCATTTT.

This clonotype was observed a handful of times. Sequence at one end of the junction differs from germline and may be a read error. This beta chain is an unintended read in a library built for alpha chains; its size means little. CDR3 sequence: CASGVENGQFF. DNA of the CDR3: TGTGCCAGCGGGGTAGAAAATGGGCAGTTCTTC. The V and J genes are TRBV6-1 and TRBJ2-1; no firm D call. CDR1 is MNHNS, CDR2 SASEGT, per germline. The CDR3 has 11 amino acids.

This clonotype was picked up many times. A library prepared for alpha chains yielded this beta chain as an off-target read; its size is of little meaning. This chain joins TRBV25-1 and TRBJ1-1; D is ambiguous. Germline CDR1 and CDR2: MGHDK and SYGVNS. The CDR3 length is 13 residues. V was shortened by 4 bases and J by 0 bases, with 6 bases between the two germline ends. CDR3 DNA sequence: TGTGCCAGCAGTGTAGCGGTGAACACTGAAGCTTTCTTT. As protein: CASSVAVNTEAFF. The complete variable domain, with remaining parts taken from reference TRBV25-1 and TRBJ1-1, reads EADIYQTPRYLVIGTGKKITLECSQTMGHDKMYWYQQDPGMELHLIHYSYGVNSTEKGDLSSESTVSRIRTEHFPLTLESARPSHTSQYLCASSVAVNTEAFFGQGTRLTVV.

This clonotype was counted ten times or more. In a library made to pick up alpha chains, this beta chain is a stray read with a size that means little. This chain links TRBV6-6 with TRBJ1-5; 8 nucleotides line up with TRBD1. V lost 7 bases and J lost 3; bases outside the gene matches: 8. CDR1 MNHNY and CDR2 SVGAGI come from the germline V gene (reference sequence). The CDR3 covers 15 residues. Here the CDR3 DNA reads TGTGCCAGCACCCAGACAGGGGAGAACAATCAGCCCCAGCATTTT. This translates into CASTQTGENNQPQHF.

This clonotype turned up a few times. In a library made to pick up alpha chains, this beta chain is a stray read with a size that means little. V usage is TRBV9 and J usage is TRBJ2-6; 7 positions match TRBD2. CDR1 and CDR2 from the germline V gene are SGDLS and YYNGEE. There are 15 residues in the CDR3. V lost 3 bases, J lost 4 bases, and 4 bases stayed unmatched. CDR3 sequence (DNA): TGTGCCAGCAGCGGCGGGGGTCCAGGGGCCAACGTCCTGACTTTC. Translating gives CASSGGGPGANVLTF.

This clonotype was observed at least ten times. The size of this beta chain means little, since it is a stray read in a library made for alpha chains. The CDR3 is CSAKQGASNQPQHF. The CDR3 DNA follows: TGCAGTGCTAAGCAGGGGGCGAGCAATCAGCCCCAGCATTTT. The J gene is TRBJ1-5, the V gene TRBV20-1, with 8 nucleotides matching TRBD1. Germline trimming cut 4 bases from V and 1 base from J; bases unmatched to any gene: 3. This CDR3 contains 14 residues. Per germline, CDR1 DFQATT and CDR2 SNEGSKA (reference sequence).

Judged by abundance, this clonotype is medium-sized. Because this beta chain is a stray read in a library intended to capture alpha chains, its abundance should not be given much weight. As DNA, the CDR3 is TGTGCCAGCAGCTTGGATACAGATACGCAGTATTTT. Its protein product is CASSLDTDTQYF. The V and J genes are TRBV7-2 and TRBJ2-3; D not certain. The CDR3 extends over 12 amino acids. Trimming took off 3 bases at V and 3 bases at J, with 4 bases between the two ends. Germline CDR1 is SGHTA and CDR2 is FQGNSA. The whole variable domain, filled in from reference TRBV7-2 and TRBJ2-3, reads GAGVSQSPSNKVTEKGKDVELRCDPISGHTALYWYRQSLGQGLEFLIYFQGNSAPDKSGLPSDRFSAERTGGSVSTLTIQRTQQEDSAVYLCASSLDTDTQYFGPGTRLTVL.

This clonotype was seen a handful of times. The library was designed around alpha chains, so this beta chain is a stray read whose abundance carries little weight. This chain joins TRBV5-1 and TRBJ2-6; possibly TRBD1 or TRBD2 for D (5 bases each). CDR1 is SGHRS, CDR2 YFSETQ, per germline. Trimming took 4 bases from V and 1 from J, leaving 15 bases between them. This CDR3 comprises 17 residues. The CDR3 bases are TGCGCCAGCAGCCCGGGACGGGATTGGTCTGGGGCCAACGTCCTGACTTTC. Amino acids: CASSPGRDWSGANVLTF.

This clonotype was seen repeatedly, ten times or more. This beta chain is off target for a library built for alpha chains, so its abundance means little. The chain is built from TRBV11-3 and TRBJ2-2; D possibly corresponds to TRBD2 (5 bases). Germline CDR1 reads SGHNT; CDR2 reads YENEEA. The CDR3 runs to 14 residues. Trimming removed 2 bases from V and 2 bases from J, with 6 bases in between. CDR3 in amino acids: CASSLRGNTGELFF. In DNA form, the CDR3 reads TGTGCCAGCAGCTTACGGGGAAACACCGGGGAGCTGTTTTTT.

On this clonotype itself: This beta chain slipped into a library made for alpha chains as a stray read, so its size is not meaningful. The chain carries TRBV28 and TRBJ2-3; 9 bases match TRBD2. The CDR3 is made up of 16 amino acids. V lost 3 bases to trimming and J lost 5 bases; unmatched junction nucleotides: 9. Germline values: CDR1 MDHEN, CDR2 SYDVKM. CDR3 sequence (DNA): TGTGCCAGCAGTTTCGACGGCGGGGGGGCCGGAGATACGCAGTATTTT. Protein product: CASSFDGGGAGDTQYF. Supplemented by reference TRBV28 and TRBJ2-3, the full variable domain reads DVKVTQSSRYLVKRTGEKVFLECVQDMDHENMFWYRQDPGLGLRLIYFSYDVKMKEKGDIPEGYSVSREKKERFSLILESASTNQTSMYLCASSFDGGGAGDTQYFGPGTRLTVL.

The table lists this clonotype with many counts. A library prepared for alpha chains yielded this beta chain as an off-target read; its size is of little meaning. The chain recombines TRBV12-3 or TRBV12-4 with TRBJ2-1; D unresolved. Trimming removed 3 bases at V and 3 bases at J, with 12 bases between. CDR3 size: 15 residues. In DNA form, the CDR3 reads TGTGCCAGCAGTTTTTCGGGTGCCAGCTACAATGAGCAGTTCTTC. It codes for CASSFSGASYNEQFF.

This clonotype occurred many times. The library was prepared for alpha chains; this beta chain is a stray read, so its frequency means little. CDR3 coding DNA: TGTGCCAGCAGTTACAGGGACAACACTGAAGCTTTCTTT. Translated, it gives CASSYRDNTEAFF. This chain connects TRBV6-5 to TRBJ1-1, with D perhaps matching TRBD1 (5 bases). The V end was cut by 2 bases, the J end by 2 bases, with 6 bases between. Per germline, CDR1 MNHEY and CDR2 SVGAGI. The CDR3 is 13 residues long.

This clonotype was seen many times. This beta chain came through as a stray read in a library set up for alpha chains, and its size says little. DNA for the CDR3: TGTGCCAGCAGTGATATACAGAGGGATCAGCCCCAGCATTTT. The encoded protein is CASSDIQRDQPQHF. This sequence joins TRBV12-3 or TRBV12-4 and TRBJ1-5; D not certain. The CDR3 is made up of 14 amino acids. Trimming removed 5 bases at V and 5 bases at J, with 13 bases between.

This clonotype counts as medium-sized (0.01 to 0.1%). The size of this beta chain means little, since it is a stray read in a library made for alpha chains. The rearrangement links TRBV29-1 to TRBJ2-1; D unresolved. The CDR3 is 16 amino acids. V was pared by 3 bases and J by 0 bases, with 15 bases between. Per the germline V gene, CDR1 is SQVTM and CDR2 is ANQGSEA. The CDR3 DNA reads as TGCAGCGTTGATAACCAGCTGAGAAGCTCCTACAATGAGCAGTTCTTC. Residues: CSVDNQLRSSYNEQFF.

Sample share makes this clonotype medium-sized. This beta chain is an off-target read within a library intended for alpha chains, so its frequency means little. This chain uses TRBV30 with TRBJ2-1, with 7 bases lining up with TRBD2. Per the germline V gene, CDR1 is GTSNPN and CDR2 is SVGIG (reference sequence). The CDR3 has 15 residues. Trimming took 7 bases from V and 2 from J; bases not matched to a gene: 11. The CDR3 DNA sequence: TGTGCCTTACGATTTGGGGCGGGGGCCTACAATGAGCAGTTCTTC. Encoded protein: CALRFGAGAYNEQFF.

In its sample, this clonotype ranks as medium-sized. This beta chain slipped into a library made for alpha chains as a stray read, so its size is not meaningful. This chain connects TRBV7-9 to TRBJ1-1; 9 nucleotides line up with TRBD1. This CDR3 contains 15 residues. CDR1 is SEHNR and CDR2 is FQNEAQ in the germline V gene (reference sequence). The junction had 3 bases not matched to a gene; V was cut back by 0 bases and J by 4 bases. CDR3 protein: CASSLAATGGTEAFF. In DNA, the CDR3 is TGTGCCAGCAGCTTAGCCGCGACAGGGGGCACTGAAGCTTTCTTT. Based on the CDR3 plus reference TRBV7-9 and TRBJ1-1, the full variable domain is DTGVSQNPRHKITKRGQNVTFRCDPISEHNRLYWYRQTLGQGPEFLTYFQNEAQLEKSRLLSDRFSAERPKGSFSTLEIQRTEQGDSAMYLCASSLAATGGTEAFFGQGTRLTVV.

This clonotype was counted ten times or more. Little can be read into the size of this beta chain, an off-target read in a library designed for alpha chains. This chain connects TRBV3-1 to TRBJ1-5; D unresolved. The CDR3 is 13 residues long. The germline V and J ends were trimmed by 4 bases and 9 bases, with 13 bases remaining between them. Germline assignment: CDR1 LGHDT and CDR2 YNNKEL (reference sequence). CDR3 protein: CASSPSEAGPQHF. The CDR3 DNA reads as TGTGCCAGCAGCCCGAGCGAAGCCGGGCCCCAGCATTTT.

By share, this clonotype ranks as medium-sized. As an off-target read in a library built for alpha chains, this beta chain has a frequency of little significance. The CDR3 DNA reads as TGTGCCAGCAGTGCCACCGGGACACCTTACGAGCAGTACTTC. Translation gives CASSATGTPYEQYF. V and J are TRBV6-1 and TRBJ2-7, with D tentatively TRBD1 (6 bases). In germline, CDR1 is MNHNS, CDR2 SASEGT. Trimming removed 4 bases at V and 4 bases at J, with 14 bases between. The CDR3 has 14 amino acids.

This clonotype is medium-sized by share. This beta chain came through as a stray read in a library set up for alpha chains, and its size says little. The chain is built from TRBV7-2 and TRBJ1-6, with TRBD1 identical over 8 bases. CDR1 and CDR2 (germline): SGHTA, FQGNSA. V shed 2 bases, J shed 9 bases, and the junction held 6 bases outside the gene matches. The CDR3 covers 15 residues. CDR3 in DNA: TGTGCCAGCAGCTTACAGGGGGCAGTCGGTTCACCCCTCCACTTT. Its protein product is CASSLQGAVGSPLHF. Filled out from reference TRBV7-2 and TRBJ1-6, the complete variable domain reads GAGVSQSPSNKVTEKGKDVELRCDPISGHTALYWYRQSLGQGLEFLIYFQGNSAPDKSGLPSDRFSAERTGGSVSTLTIQRTQQEDSAVYLCASSLQGAVGSPLHFGNGTRLTVT.

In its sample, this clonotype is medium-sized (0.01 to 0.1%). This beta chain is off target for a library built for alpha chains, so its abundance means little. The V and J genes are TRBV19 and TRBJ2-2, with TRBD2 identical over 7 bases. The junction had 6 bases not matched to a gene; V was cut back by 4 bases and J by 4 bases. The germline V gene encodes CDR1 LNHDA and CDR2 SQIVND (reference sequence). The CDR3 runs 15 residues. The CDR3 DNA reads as TGTGCCAGTAGTACTCAGCGGGGAACCACCGGGGAGCTGTTTTTT. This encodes CASSTQRGTTGELFF.

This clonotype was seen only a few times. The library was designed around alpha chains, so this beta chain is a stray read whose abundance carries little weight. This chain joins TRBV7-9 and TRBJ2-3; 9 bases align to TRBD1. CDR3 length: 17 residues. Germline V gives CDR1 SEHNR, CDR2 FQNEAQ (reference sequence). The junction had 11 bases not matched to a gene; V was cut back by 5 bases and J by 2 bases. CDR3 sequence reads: CASSPLTGGEDTDTQYF. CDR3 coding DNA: TGTGCCAGCAGCCCTCTTACAGGGGGCGAGGACACAGATACGCAGTATTTT. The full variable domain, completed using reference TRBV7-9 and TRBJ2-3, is DTGVSQNPRHKITKRGQNVTFRCDPISEHNRLYWYRQTLGQGPEFLTYFQNEAQLEKSRLLSDRFSAERPKGSFSTLEIQRTEQGDSAMYLCASSPLTGGEDTDTQYFGPGTRLTVL.

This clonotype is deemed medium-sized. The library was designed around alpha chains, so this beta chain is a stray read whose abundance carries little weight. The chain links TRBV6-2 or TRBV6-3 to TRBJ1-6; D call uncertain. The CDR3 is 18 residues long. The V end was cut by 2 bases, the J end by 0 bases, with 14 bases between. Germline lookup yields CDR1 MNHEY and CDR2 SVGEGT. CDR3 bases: TGTGCCAGCAGTTACGAAAGTCGCCTAAGCTCCTATAATTCACCCCTCCACTTT. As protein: CASSYESRLSSYNSPLHF.

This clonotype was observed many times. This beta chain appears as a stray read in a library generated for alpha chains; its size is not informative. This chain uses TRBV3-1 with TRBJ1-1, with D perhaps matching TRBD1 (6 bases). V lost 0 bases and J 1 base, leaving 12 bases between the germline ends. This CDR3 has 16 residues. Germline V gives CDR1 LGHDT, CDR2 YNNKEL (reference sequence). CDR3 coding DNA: TGTGCCAGCAGCCAAGATCGGGGGCAAAGGAACACTGAAGCTTTCTTT. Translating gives CASSQDRGQRNTEAFF.

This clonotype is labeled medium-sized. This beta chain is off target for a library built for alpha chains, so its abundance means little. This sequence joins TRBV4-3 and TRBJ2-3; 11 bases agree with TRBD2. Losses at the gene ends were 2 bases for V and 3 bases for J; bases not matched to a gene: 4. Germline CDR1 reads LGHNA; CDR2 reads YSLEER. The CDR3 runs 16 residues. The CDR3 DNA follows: TGCGCCAGCAGCCAACTACTAGCGGGAGCTACAGATACGCAGTATTTT. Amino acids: CASSQLLAGATDTQYF.

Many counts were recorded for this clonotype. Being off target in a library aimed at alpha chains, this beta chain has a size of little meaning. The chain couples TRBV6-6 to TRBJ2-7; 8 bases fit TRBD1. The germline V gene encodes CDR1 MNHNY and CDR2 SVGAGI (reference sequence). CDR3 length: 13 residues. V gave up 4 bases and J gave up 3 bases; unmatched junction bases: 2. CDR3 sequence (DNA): TGTGCCAGCAGTTGGGGACAGGACTACGAGCAGTACTTC. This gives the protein CASSWGQDYEQYF.

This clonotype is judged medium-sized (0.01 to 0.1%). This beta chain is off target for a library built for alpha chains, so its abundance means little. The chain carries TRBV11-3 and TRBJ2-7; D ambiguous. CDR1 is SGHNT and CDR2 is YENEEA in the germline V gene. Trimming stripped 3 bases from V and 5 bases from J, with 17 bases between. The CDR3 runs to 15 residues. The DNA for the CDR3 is TGTGCCAGCAGCTTGGGTCCTCTATCGAATCACGAGCAGTACTTC. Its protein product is CASSLGPLSNHEQYF.

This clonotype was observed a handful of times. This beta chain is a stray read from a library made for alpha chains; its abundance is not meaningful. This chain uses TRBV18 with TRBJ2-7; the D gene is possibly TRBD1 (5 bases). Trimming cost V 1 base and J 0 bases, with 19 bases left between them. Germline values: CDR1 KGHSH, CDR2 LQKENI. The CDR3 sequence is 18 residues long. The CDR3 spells CASSPLGTGTPSSYEQYF. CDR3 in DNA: TGTGCCAGCTCACCACTGGGCACAGGTACCCCCAGCTCCTACGAGCAGTACTTC. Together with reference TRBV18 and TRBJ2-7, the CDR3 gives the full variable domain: NAGVMQNPRHLVRRRGQEARLRCSPMKGHSHVYWYRQLPEEGLKFMVYLQKENIIDESGMPKERFSAEFPKEGPSILRIQQVVRGDSAAYFCASSPLGTGTPSSYEQYFGPGTRLTVT.